One sample yielded the 19 T cell receptor beta chains listed below, sequenced in a study of blood T cell repertoires in COVID-19. Profiling relied on immunoSEQ multiplex PCR, and the TCRdb table lists in-frame clones only, not all of them. The sample has around 200,000 clones, roughly four fifths seen once; the top ten hold about a tenth. Sequencing was performed on PBMCs or T cells enriched from blood (not recorded which). The receptors come from a man in his forties who had recovered from COVID-19.

V usage is TRBV5-8 and J usage is TRBJ1-2; D perhaps matches TRBD1 (5 bases). This CDR3 is 16 amino acids long. Germline assignment: CDR1 SGHTS and CDR2 YDEGEE. Deletions cut 1 base from V and 13 bases from J, with 26 bases between. CDR3 loop: CASSLYSSTRVGSSTF. The CDR3 bases are TGTGCCAGCAGCTTGTACTCCTCGACCAGGGTCGGGTCTAGCACCTTC.

The CDR3 DNA is TGTGCCAGCAGCGGCCTTAAGGGACAGGACTCCTACGAGCAGTACTTC. This sequence encodes CASSGLKGQDSYEQYF. The chain uses TRBV11-2 and TRBJ2-7; 8 nucleotides match TRBD1. CDR3 length: 16 amino acids. V was pared by 5 bases and J by 0 bases, with 9 bases of the junction left unmatched. The germline V gene has CDR1 SGHAT and CDR2 FQNNGV. The whole variable domain, filled in from reference TRBV11-2 and TRBJ2-7, reads EAGVAQSPRYKIIEKRQSVAFWCNPISGHATLYWYQQILGQGPKLLIQFQNNGVVDDSQLPKDRFSAERLKGVDSTLKIQPAKLEDSAVYLCASSGLKGQDSYEQYFGPGTRLTVT.

The V and J genes are TRBV18 and TRBJ2-2, with 10 bases identical to TRBD1. The V gene's germline CDR1 is KGHSH and CDR2 LQKENI. V gave up 8 bases and J gave up 5 bases; unmatched junction bases: 20. The CDR3 covers 19 residues. In nucleotides, the CDR3 is TGTGCCAGCCACGGGGACAGGGGATATATCCTGACGAGAACCGGGGAGCTGTTTTTT. Its protein product is CASHGDRGYILTRTGELFF.

In DNA form, the CDR3 reads TGTGCCAGCAGCTTGGTGCCTAGCGGAGGCTACCAAGAGACCCAGTACTTC. Its protein product is CASSLVPSGGYQETQYF. The chain recombines TRBV5-5 with TRBJ2-5; 7 nucleotides align to TRBD2. CDR1 and CDR2 from the germline V gene are SGHKS and YYEKEE (reference sequence). The CDR3 totals 17 residues. V gave up 0 bases and J gave up 0 bases; unmatched junction bases: 8. Supplemented by reference TRBV5-5 and TRBJ2-5, the full variable domain reads DAGVTQSPTHLIKTRGQQVTLRCSPISGHKSVSWYQQVLGQGPQFIFQYYEKEERGRGNFPDRFSARQFPNYSSELNVNALLLGDSALYLCASSLVPSGGYQETQYFGPGTRLLVL.

In its sample, this clone was seen a few times. The chain carries TRBV24-1 and TRBJ1-5; TRBD1 aligns across 7 bases. V dropped 4 bases and J dropped 9; count of bases not matched to a gene: 14. The CDR3 contains 16 residues. Germline loops: CDR1 KGHDR, CDR2 SFDVKD. The CDR3 bases are TGTGCCACCAGTGACACAGGGGCCGCCGGGGAATTGCCCCAGCATTTT. It codes for CATSDTGAAGELPQHF.

This chain connects TRBV4-2 to TRBJ1-5, with D uncertain. Trimming removed 4 bases at V and 7 bases at J, with 11 bases between. Germline CDR1 is LGHNA and CDR2 is YNFKEQ. This CDR3 has 13 amino acids. The DNA of the CDR3 is TGTGCCAGCAGCCCCGAGTTAAGACAGCCCCAGCATTTT. Translating gives CASSPELRQPQHF.

This chain connects TRBV5-1 to TRBJ1-1; D perhaps matches TRBD1 (5 bases). Germline CDR1 reads SGHRS; CDR2 reads YFSETQ. The CDR3 has 15 residues. Trimming took off 3 bases at V and 3 bases at J, with 15 bases between the two ends. The CDR3, as DNA: TGCGCCAGCAGCTCAATGTCAGGGTCGGACACTGAAGCTTTCTTT. It encodes CASSSMSGSDTEAFF.

This clone appeared once. J is TRBJ1-6 and V is TRBV24-1; D is perhaps TRBD1 (5 bases). Trimming stripped 12 bases from V and 0 bases from J, with 20 bases between. Germline V gene sequence: CDR1 KGHDR, CDR2 SFDVKD. CDR3 length: 17 amino acids. The CDR3 coding sequence is TGTGCCGGCGAGCTAGAGACAGATAGCTCCTATAATTCACCCCTCCACTTT. This sequence encodes CAGELETDSSYNSPLHF.

The rearrangement uses TRBV3-1 (or the pseudogene TRBV3-2) and TRBJ1-5, with D maybe TRBD1 (6 bases). The V end lost 3 bases, the J end lost 6 bases, and 9 bases lay between the germline ends. The CDR3 consists of 13 residues. Germline V CDR1 and CDR2: LGHDT, YNNKEL (reference sequence). The CDR3 region is CASSQGAVQPQHF. Here the CDR3 DNA reads TGTGCCAGCAGCCAGGGGGCTGTTCAGCCCCAGCATTTT.

This chain joins TRBV7-2 and TRBJ1-5, with a possible D match to TRBD1 (5 bases). Trimming left V 1 base short and J 7 bases short, with 14 bases between. Germline assignment: CDR1 SGHTA and CDR2 FQGNSA. The CDR3 consists of 15 residues. DNA of the CDR3: TGTGCCAGCAGCTTAGAAAGGGGTCTGGGGCAGCCCCAGCATTTT. This encodes CASSLERGLGQPQHF.

The V call is TRBV6-6, the J call TRBJ1-2; D might be TRBD1 (6 bases). The CDR3 sequence is 13 residues long. V was pared by 7 bases and J by 6 bases, with 15 bases between. Germline-derived CDR1 and CDR2 are MNHNY and SVGAGI (reference sequence). CDR3 coding DNA: TGTGCCAGCACGTACACAGGGAATAATGGCTACACCTTC. Translated: CASTYTGNNGYTF.

V and J are TRBV10-2 and TRBJ2-5, with TRBD1 matching over 8 bases. The CDR3 is 15 residues long. V gave up 0 bases and J gave up 5 bases; unmatched junction bases: 5. Germline CDR1 is WSHSY and CDR2 is SAAADI. The CDR3 DNA follows: TGCGCCAGCAGTGAGTCCGGACAGGGTGGGGAGACCCAGTACTTC. It is translated as CASSESGQGGETQYF.

V is TRBV19 and J is TRBJ2-1, with 12 bases lining up with TRBD1. There are 18 residues in the CDR3. Germline V gene sequence: CDR1 LNHDA, CDR2 SQIVND (reference sequence). The V gene end was trimmed by 3 bases and the J gene end by 6 bases; junction bases not matched to a gene: 12. CDR3 bases: TGTGCCAGTAGTATCTCTGGGTGGGACAGGGGGCAGATCAATGAGCAGTTCTTC. Protein sequence: CASSISGWDRGQINEQFF.

This clone turned up a few times. This chain connects TRBV28 to TRBJ2-1, with D possibly TRBD2 on 5 matching bases. The CDR3 totals 14 residues. V lost 8 bases and J 4 bases, leaving 15 bases between the germline ends. Per the germline V gene, CDR1 is MDHEN and CDR2 is SYDVKM. In DNA, the CDR3 is TGTGCCAGCTCCGTACCTACGGGATACAATGAGCAGTTCTTC. It specifies CASSVPTGYNEQFF.

This rearrangement joins TRBV19 to TRBJ2-3; D is undetermined. Germline assignment: CDR1 LNHDA and CDR2 SQIVND (reference sequence). This CDR3 has 12 amino acids. The V end lost 6 bases, the J end lost 6 bases, and 10 bases lay between the germline ends. The CDR3 spells CASSYGADTQYF. The CDR3, as DNA: TGTGCCAGTAGCTACGGTGCGGATACGCAGTATTTT.

This clone was observed once. Its ends do not fully match the called genes, so a read error is possible. The V gene is TRBV7-9, the J gene TRBJ1-3; D ambiguous. From germline, CDR1 is SEHNR and CDR2 FQNEAQ (reference sequence). The CDR3 contains 15 residues. CDR3 in amino acids: CASSIAGGSGNTIYF. The CDR3 DNA reads TGTGCCAGCAGCATAGCAGGAGGCTCTGGAAACACCATATATTTT.

This chain joins TRBV5-1 and TRBJ1-2; TRBD1 agrees at 8 bases. There are 20 residues in the CDR3. Germline V gives CDR1 SGHRS, CDR2 YFSETQ. Trimming removed 4 bases from V and 4 bases from J; junction bases left unmatched: 24. Here the CDR3 reads CASSQQGDPTTASEAYGYTF. The CDR3 nucleotides are TGCGCCAGCAGCCAACAGGGGGACCCTACAACAGCGAGTGAAGCCTATGGCTACACCTTC.

The chain uses TRBV6-5 and TRBJ1-2, with D unresolved. Trimming took 6 bases from V and 8 from J, leaving 16 bases between them. Germline values: CDR1 MNHEY, CDR2 SVGAGI. There are 13 residues in the CDR3. CDR3 loop: CASSVAGERGYTF. CDR3 in DNA: TGTGCCAGCAGCGTCGCCGGGGAGCGCGGCTACACCTTC.

This clone was observed a handful of times. V is TRBV25-1 and J is TRBJ2-7; 9 bases match TRBD1. This CDR3 has 15 residues. Germline assignment: CDR1 MGHDK and CDR2 SYGVNS. The ends lost 9 bases at V and 6 bases at J; junction bases unmatched: 15. As DNA, the CDR3 is TGTGCCAGTTCGAGGCCGGTGGGACAGGGTACCGAGCAGTACTTC. Amino acid sequence: CASSRPVGQGTEQYF.